Listed here are 17 T cell receptor beta chains from one sample, sequenced in a study of T-cell memory formation after mild COVID-19. MiXCR, applied by TCRdb to the 5' RACE reads, yields one record per CDR3 protein. The sample lists fewer than 200,000 distinct CDR3 sequences, approximately 17% occurring once. The specimen was PBMCs or a T cell subset sorted from them (not recorded which). All receptors come from a man younger than 30 who had mild COVID-19 (a few samples of this study predate the infection). Cell type and time point are not known.

This clonotype occurred a few times. The chain recombines TRBV5-4 with TRBJ2-6; 7 positions agree with TRBD1. Unmatched junction bases numbered 3, after V lost 3 bases and J lost 0 bases. This CDR3 has 16 amino acids. The germline V gene has CDR1 SGHNT and CDR2 YYREEE (reference sequence). The CDR3 sequence is CASSYYRGSGANVLTF. Here the CDR3 DNA reads TGTGCCAGCAGCTATTACAGGGGCTCTGGGGCCAACGTCCTGACTTTC.

The V call is TRBV5-1, the J call TRBJ2-1, with unresolved D. The CDR3 has 12 residues. From germline, CDR1 is SGHRS and CDR2 YFSETQ. The V end lost 0 bases, the J end lost 6 bases, and 4 bases lay between the germline ends. The CDR3 loop is CASSLGFNEQFF. The CDR3 DNA sequence: TGCGCCAGCAGCTTGGGTTTCAATGAGCAGTTCTTC.

This clonotype was picked up a small number of times. The chain is built from TRBV27 and TRBJ1-1; D is undetermined. The CDR3 sequence is 14 residues long. Germline V CDR1 and CDR2: MNHEY, SMNVEV (reference sequence). The V end lost 6 bases, the J end lost 7 bases, and 18 bases lay between the germline ends. The CDR3 loop reads CASSRFQSFGEAFF. The DNA of the CDR3 is TGTGCCAGCAGCCGATTCCAGTCCTTCGGTGAAGCTTTCTTT.

The CDR3, as DNA: TGTGCCAGCAGCCAGAATACAAATACGCAGTATTTT. Translation gives CASSQNTNTQYF. V usage is TRBV14 and J usage is TRBJ2-3, with no clear D. Trimming pared 3 bases from V and 7 bases from J, leaving 8 bases between. The CDR3 is 12 amino acids. The germline CDR1 and CDR2 sequences are SGHDN and FVKESK.

The rearrangement joins TRBV18 to TRBJ1-2; no firm D call. Trimming pared 2 bases from V and 8 bases from J, leaving 27 bases between. Germline V lookup: CDR1 KGHSH, CDR2 LQKENI. The CDR3 covers 18 residues. For the CDR3, the DNA is TGTGCCAGCTCACCAACCCAAGTCTCTCCACTATCGGCTCGGGGCTACACCTTC. This sequence encodes CASSPTQVSPLSARGYTF. The full variable domain, rest sourced from reference TRBV18 and TRBJ1-2, is NAGVMQNPRHLVRRRGQEARLRCSPMKGHSHVYWYRQLPEEGLKFMVYLQKENIIDESGMPKERFSAEFPKEGPSILRIQQVVRGDSAAYFCASSPTQVSPLSARGYTFGSGTRLTVV.

There are a few counts of this clonotype. The chain carries TRBV29-1 and TRBJ1-2; no definite D call. The CDR3 loop spans 11 amino acids. Germline CDR1 SQVTM, CDR2 ANQGSEA. V was clipped by 1 base and J by 5 bases, with 5 bases between them. The CDR3: CSVEGGYGYTF. The CDR3 nucleotides are TGCAGCGTTGAAGGAGGGTATGGCTACACCTTC.

V gene TRBV24-1 combines with J gene TRBJ2-1, with 7 nucleotides matching TRBD1. Trimming removed 9 bases from V and 6 bases from J; junction bases left unmatched: 4. The V gene's germline CDR1 is KGHDR and CDR2 SFDVKD. This CDR3 is built from 12 residues. CDR3 nucleotides: TGTGCCACCTCGGGACAGATCAATGAGCAGTTCTTC. This sequence encodes CATSGQINEQFF.

The rearrangement links TRBV11-3 to TRBJ2-2; 8 bases line up with TRBD1. The CDR3 loop spans 17 amino acids. Germline assignment: CDR1 SGHNT and CDR2 YENEEA. The ends lost 5 bases at V and 3 bases at J; junction bases unmatched: 11. The CDR3, as DNA: TGTGCCAGCAGCCCGGGGTTGACAGGGGAGTACACCGGGGAGCTGTTTTTT. This codes for CASSPGLTGEYTGELFF.

This chain links TRBV7-9 with TRBJ1-6; D not resolved. Per germline, CDR1 SEHNR and CDR2 FQNEAQ (reference sequence). The CDR3 is 15 amino acids. The ends were cut back, 2 bases at V and 5 bases at J, with 10 bases in the middle. The CDR3, as DNA: TGTGCCAGCAGCTTAATGGAGGGCAATAATTCACCCCTCCACTTT. As protein: CASSLMEGNNSPLHF.

The chain carries TRBV27 and TRBJ1-5, with 9 nucleotides matching TRBD1. Germline V lookup: CDR1 MNHEY, CDR2 SMNVEV (reference sequence). J was trimmed by 0 bases and V by 6 bases; bases with no gene match: 12. This CDR3 is 18 amino acids long. The CDR3 spells CASRGQGSSSFSNQPQHF. The CDR3 DNA sequence: TGTGCCAGCAGAGGACAGGGGTCCTCCTCTTTTAGCAATCAGCCCCAGCATTTT.

The chain has TRBV4-2 and TRBJ1-3; D ambiguous. The CDR3 totals 14 residues. Germline V lookup: CDR1 LGHNA, CDR2 YNFKEQ. Trimming took 3 bases from V and 0 from J, leaving 6 bases between them. The CDR3 protein is CASSQIRSGNTIYF. As DNA, the CDR3 is TGTGCCAGCAGCCAGATCCGCTCTGGAAACACCATATATTTT.

This clonotype was counted a few times. This chain uses TRBV5-1 with TRBJ2-7, with 8 bases matching TRBD1. Looked up from germline, CDR1 is SGHRS and CDR2 is YFSETQ. Losses at the gene ends were 4 bases for V and 0 bases for J; bases not matched to a gene: 3. The CDR3 contains 14 residues. This CDR3 is CASSKGQGSYEQYF. The CDR3 nucleotides are TGCGCCAGCAGCAAAGGACAGGGCTCCTACGAGCAGTACTTC.

The chain is built from TRBV7-9 and TRBJ2-7; weak D call: TRBD2 (5 bases). CDR1 is SEHNR, CDR2 FQNEAQ, per germline (reference sequence). Trimming removed 5 bases from V and 1 base from J, with 15 bases in between. The CDR3 is made up of 15 amino acids. In DNA, the CDR3 is TGTGCCAGCAGCCCCGGAGGATCCATATCCTACGAGCAGTACGTC. This gives the protein CASSPGGSISYEQYV.

This clonotype was detected ten times or more. This chain joins TRBV6-2 or TRBV6-3 and TRBJ2-7, with 8 bases lining up with TRBD1. Trimming took 8 bases from V and 0 from J; bases not matched to a gene: 0. Germline CDR1 is MNHEY and CDR2 is SVGEGT. CDR3 size: 12 residues. CDR3 sequence reads: CASGQGSYEQYF. The CDR3 bases are TGTGCCAGCGGACAGGGCTCCTACGAGCAGTACTTC.

At least ten counts were recorded for this clonotype. The genes are TRBV2 and TRBJ2-5, with D possibly matching TRBD1 (5 bases). Trimming took off 7 bases at V and 4 bases at J, with 13 bases between the two ends. Germline CDR1 is SNHLY and CDR2 is FYNNEI. The CDR3 length is 13 residues. Here the CDR3 reads CASKGKWLETQYF. The CDR3 DNA reads TGTGCCAGCAAGGGGAAATGGCTAGAGACCCAGTACTTC. The full variable domain, rest sourced from reference TRBV2 and TRBJ2-5, is EPEVTQTPSHQVTQMGQEVILRCVPISNHLYFYWYRQILGQKVEFLVSFYNNEISEKSEIFDDQFSVERPDGSNFTLKIRSTKLEDSAMYFCASKGKWLETQYFGPGTRLLVL.

Only a few counts were recorded for this clonotype. The chain uses TRBV28 and TRBJ2-7; D tentatively reads TRBD1 or TRBD2 (6 bases each). Germline CDR1 MDHEN, CDR2 SYDVKM. This CDR3 region has 14 residues. Deletions cut 5 bases from V and 7 bases from J, with 18 bases between. The CDR3 DNA reads TGTGCCAGCAGTGACAGGACTGGGGGGTTGGAGCAGTACGTC. This codes for CASSDRTGGLEQYV.

The chain employs TRBV11-2 and TRBJ2-3, with D unclear. Germline V gene sequence: CDR1 SGHAT, CDR2 FQNNGV. The CDR3 has 12 amino acids. Between the trimmed V and J ends, which lost 5 bases and 5 bases, there was a span of 8 bases. Here the CDR3 DNA reads TGTGCCAGCAGCCGACCCTTAGATACGCAGTATTTT. Residues: CASSRPLDTQYF.